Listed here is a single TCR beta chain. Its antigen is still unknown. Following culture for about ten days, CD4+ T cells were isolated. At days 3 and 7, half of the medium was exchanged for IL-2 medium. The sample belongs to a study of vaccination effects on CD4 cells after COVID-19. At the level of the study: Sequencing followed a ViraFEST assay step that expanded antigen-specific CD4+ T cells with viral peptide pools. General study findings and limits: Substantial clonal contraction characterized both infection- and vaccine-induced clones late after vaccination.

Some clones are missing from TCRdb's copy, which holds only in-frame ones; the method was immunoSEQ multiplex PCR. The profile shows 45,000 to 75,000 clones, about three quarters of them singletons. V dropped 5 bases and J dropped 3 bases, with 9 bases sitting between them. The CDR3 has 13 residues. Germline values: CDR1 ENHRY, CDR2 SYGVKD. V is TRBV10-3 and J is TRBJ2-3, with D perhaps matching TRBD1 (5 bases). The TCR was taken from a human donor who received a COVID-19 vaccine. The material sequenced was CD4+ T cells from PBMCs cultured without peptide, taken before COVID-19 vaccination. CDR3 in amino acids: CAISLQVTDTQYF. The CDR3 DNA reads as TGTGCCATCAGTTTACAGGTTACAGATACGCAGTATTTT.